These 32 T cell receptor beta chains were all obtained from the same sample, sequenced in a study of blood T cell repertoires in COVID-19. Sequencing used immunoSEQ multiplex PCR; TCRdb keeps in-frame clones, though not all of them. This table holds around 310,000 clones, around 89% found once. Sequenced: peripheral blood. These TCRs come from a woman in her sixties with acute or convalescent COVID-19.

The CDR3 region has the DNA TGTGCCAGCAGTTTAGGCGGGATTCATCAGCCCCAGCATTTT. Protein sequence: CASSLGGIHQPQHF. This chain uses TRBV27 with TRBJ1-5; D not resolved. This CDR3 has 14 amino acids. Germline CDR1 is MNHEY and CDR2 is SMNVEV (reference sequence). The V and J ends lost 2 bases and 5 bases respectively, with 10 bases between them.

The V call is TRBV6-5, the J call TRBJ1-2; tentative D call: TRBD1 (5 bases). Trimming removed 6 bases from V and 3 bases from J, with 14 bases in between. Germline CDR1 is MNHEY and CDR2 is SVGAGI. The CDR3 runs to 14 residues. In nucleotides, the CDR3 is TGTGCCAGCAGCAAACAAACAGGCTACTATGGCTACACCTTC. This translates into CASSKQTGYYGYTF.

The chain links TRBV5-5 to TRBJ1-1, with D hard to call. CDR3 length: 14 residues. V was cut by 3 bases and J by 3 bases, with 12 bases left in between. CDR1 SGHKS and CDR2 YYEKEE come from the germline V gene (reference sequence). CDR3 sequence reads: CASSSDLRDTEAFF. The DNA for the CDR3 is TGTGCCAGCAGCTCTGATTTGCGGGACACTGAAGCTTTCTTT.

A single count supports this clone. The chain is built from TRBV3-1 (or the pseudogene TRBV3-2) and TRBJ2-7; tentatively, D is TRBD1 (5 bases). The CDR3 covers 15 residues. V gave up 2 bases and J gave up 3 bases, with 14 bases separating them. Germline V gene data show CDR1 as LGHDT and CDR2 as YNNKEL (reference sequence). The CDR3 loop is CASSQIQGFFYEQYF. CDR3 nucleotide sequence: TGTGCCAGCAGCCAAATTCAGGGTTTTTTCTACGAGCAGTACTTC.

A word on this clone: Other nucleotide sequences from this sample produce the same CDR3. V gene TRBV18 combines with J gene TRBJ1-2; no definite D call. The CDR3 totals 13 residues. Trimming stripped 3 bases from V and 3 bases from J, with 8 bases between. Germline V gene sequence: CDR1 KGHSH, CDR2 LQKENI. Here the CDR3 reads CASSPGQDYGYTF. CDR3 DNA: TGTGCCAGCTCACCGGGCCAGGACTATGGCTACACCTTC.

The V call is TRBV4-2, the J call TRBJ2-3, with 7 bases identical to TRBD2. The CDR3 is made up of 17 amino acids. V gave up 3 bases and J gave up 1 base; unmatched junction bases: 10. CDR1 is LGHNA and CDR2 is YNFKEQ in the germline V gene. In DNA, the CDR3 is TGTGCCAGCAGCCATGGGGGGGGTAGCGCCCGCACAGATACGCAGTATTTT. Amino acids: CASSHGGGSARTDTQYF.

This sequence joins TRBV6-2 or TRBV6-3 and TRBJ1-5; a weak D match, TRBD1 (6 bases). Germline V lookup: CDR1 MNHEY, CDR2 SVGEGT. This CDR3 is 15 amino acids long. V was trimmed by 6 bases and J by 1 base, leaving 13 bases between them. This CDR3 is CASSLQDRSNQPQHF. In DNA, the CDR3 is TGTGCCAGCAGCCTCCAAGACAGGAGCAATCAGCCCCAGCATTTT.

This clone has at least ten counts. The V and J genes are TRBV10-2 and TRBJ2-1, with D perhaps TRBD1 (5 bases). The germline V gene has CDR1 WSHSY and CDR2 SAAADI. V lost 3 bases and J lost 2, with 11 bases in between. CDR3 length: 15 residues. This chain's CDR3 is CASSDPAGTYNEQFF. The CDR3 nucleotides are TGCGCCAGCAGTGACCCGGCAGGGACCTACAATGAGCAGTTCTTC.

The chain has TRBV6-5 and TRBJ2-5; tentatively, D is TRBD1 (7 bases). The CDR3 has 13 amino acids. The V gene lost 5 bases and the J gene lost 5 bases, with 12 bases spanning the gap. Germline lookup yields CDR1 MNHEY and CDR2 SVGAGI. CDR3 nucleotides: TGTGCCAGCAGTCCGACAGGGAGGGAGACCCAGTACTTC. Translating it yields CASSPTGRETQYF.

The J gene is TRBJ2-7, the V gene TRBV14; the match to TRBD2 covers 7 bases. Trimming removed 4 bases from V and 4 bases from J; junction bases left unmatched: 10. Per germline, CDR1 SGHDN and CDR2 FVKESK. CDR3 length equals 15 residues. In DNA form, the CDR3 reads TGTGCCAGCAGCCCCCGGGGCGGGAGTCAGTACGAGCAGTACTTC. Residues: CASSPRGGSQYEQYF.

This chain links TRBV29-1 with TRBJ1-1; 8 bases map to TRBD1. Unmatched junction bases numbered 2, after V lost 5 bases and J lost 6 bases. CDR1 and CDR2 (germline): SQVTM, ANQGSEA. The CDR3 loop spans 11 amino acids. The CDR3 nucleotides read TGCAGCGTTTGGGACAGGCCTGAAGCTTTCTTT. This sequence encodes CSVWDRPEAFF. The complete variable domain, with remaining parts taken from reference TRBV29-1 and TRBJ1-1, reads SAVISQKPSRDICQRGTSLTIQCQVDSQVTMMFWYRQQPGQSLTLIATANQGSEATYESGFVIDKFPISRPNLTFSTLTVSNMSPEDSSIYLCSVWDRPEAFFGQGTRLTVV.

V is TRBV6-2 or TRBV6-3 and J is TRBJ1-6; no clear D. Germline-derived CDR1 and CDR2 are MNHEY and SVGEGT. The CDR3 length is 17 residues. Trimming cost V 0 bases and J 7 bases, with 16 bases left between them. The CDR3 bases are TGTGCCAGCAGTTACTCGGCAGGCGACTTAGCGAATTCACCCCTCCACTTT. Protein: CASSYSAGDLANSPLHF.

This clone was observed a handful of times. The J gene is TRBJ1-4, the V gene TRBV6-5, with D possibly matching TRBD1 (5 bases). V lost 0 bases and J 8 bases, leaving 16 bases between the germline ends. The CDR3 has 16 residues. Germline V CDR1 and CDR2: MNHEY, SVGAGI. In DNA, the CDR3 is TGTGCCAGCAGTTACTCCTCGGGGGTTTTACTCGAAAAACTGTTTTTT. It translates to CASSYSSGVLLEKLFF.

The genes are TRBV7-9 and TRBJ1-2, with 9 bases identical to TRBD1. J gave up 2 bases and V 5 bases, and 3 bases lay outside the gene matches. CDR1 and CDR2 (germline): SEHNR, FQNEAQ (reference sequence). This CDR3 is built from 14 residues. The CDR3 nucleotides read TGTGCCAGCAGCGGGGGACAGGGCAACTATGGCTACACCTTC. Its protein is CASSGGQGNYGYTF.

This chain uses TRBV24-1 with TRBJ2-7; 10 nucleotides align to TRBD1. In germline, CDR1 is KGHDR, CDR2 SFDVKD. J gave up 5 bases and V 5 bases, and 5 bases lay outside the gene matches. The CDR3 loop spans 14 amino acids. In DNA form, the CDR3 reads TGTGCCACCAGTGGTTCGGGACAGGGGAACGAGCAGTACTTC. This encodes CATSGSGQGNEQYF.

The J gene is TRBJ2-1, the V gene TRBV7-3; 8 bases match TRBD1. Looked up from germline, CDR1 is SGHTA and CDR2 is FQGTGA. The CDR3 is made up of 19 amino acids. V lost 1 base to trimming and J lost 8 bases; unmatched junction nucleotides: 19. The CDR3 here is CASSLNFIGRDRGLDEQFF. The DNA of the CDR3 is TGTGCCAGCAGCTTAAATTTCATTGGTCGAGACAGGGGTCTTGATGAGCAGTTCTTC.

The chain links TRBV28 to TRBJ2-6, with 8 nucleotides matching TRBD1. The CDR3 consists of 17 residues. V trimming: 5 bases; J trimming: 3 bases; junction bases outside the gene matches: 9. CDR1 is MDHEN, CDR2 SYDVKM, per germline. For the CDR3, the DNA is TGTGCCAGCAGTAGTGCGGCAGGGGGCTTTGGGGCCAACGTCCTGACTTTC. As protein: CASSSAAGGFGANVLTF. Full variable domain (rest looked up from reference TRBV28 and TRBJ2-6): DVKVTQSSRYLVKRTGEKVFLECVQDMDHENMFWYRQDPGLGLRLIYFSYDVKMKEKGDIPEGYSVSREKKERFSLILESASTNQTSMYLCASSSAAGGFGANVLTFGAGSRLTVL.

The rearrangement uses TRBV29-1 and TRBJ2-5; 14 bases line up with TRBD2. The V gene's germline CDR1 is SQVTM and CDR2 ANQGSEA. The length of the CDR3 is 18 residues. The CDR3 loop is CGMDRGTSGGAFSETQYF. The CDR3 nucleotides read TGCGGCATGGACAGGGGGACTAGCGGGGGAGCCTTTTCAGAGACCCAGTACTTC.

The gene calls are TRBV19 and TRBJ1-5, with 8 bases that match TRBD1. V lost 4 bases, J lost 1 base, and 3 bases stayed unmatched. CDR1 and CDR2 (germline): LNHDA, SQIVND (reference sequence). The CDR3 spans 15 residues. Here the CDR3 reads CASSRTGKSNQPQHF. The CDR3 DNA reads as TGTGCCAGTAGTAGGACAGGGAAAAGCAATCAGCCCCAGCATTTT.

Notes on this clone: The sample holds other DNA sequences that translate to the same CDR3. The CDR3 region is CASSPGGNQPQHF. The CDR3, as DNA: TGTGCCAGCAGCCCGGGGGGGAATCAGCCCCAGCATTTT. The chain recombines TRBV3-1 (or the pseudogene TRBV3-2) with TRBJ1-5, with a tentative D call TRBD1 (5 bases). Germline V gives CDR1 LGHDT, CDR2 YNNKEL (reference sequence). The CDR3 is 13 amino acids. Trimming cost V 4 bases and J 4 bases, with 8 bases left between them.

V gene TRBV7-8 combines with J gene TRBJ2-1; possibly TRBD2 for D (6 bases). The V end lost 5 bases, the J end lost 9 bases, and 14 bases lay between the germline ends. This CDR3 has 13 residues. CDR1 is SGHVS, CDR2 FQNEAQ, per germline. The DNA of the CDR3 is TGTGCCAGCAGCAGTCAGGGAGGAAGTGAGCAGTTCTTC. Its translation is CASSSQGGSEQFF.

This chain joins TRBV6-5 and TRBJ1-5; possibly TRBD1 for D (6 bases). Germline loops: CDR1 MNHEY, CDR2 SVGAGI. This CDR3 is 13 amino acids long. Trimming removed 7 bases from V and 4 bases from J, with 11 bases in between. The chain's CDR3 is CASTGQHNQPQHF. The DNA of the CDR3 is TGTGCCAGCACTGGACAGCATAATCAGCCCCAGCATTTT.

The CDR3 protein is CASSQGTAMNTEAFF. DNA of the CDR3: TGTGCCAGCAGCCAAGGAACAGCCATGAACACTGAAGCTTTCTTT. The rearrangement joins TRBV3-1 (or the pseudogene TRBV3-2) to TRBJ1-1, with no clear D. Germline CDR1 is LGHDT and CDR2 is YNNKEL (reference sequence). CDR3 length: 15 residues. V shed 1 base and J shed 0 bases, with 9 bases lying between them.

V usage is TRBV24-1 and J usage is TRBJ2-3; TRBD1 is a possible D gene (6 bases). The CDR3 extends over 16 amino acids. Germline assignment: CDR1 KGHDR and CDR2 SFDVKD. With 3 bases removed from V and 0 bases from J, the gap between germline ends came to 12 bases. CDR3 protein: CATSDPGHSSTDTQYF. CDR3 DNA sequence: TGTGCCACCAGTGATCCGGGACATTCCAGCACAGATACGCAGTATTTT.

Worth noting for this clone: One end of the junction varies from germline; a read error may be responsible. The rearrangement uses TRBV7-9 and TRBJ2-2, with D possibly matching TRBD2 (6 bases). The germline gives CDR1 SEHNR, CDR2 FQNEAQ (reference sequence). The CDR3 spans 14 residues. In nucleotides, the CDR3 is TGTGCCAGCAGGTTAGCGGCGGCCACCGGGGAGCTGTTTTTT. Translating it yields CASRLAAATGELFF.

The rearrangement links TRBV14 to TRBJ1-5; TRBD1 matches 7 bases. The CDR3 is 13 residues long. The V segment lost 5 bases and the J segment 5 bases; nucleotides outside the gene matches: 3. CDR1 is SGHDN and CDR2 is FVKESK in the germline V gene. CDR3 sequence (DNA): TGTGCCAGCAGCTTTACAGGGGATCAGCCCCAGCATTTT. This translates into CASSFTGDQPQHF.

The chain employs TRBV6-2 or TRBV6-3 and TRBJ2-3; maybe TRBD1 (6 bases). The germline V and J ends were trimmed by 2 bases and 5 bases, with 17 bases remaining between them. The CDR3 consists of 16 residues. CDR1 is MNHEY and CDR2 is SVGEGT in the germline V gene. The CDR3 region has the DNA TGTGCCAGCAGTTACGACCCCGGACAGATCGGAGATACGCAGTATTTT. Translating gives CASSYDPGQIGDTQYF.

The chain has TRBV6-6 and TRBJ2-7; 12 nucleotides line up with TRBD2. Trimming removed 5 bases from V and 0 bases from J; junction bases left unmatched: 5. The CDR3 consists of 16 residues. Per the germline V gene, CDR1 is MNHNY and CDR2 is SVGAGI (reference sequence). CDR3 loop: CASSRLAGEASYEQYF. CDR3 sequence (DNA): TGTGCCAGCAGTAGACTAGCGGGGGAGGCCTCCTACGAGCAGTACTTC.

CDR3 sequence (DNA): TGTGCCAGCAGTGAGCTAGCGGGGGGAGGGGATACGCAGTATTTT. Translating it yields CASSELAGGGDTQYF. The chain is built from TRBV2 and TRBJ2-3; 11 positions match TRBD2. Germline V gene data show CDR1 as SNHLY and CDR2 as FYNNEI. With 3 bases clipped from V and 6 bases from J, the junction kept 5 bases outside the gene matches. There are 15 residues in the CDR3.

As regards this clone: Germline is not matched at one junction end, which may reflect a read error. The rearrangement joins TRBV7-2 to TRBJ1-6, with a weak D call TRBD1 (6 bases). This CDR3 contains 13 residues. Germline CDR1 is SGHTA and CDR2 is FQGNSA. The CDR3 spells CASSLDERGGSNF. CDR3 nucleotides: TGTGCCAGCAGCTTAGACGAGCGAGGGGGTTCTAACTTT.

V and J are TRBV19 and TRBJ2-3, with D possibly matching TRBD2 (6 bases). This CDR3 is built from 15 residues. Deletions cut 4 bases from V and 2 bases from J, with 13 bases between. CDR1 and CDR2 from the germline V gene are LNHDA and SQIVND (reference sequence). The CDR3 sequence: CASSTLGTFTDTQYF. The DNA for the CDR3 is TGTGCCAGTAGTACGCTAGGGACTTTCACAGATACGCAGTATTTT.

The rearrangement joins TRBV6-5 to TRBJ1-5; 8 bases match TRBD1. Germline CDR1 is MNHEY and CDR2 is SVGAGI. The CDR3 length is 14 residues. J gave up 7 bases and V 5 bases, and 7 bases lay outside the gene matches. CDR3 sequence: CASSRRQGRQPQHF. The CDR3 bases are TGTGCCAGCAGTCGACGACAGGGGCGCCAGCCCCAGCATTTT.